Below, 2 T cell receptor beta chains from the same sample are listed, as sequenced in a study of T cell responses to AZD1222 COVID-19 vaccine. The protocol was immunoSEQ multiplex PCR, while the TCRdb copy is restricted to in-frame clones and leaves out a portion. The repertoire has approximately 100,000 clones, approximately 86% of them found once; the top ten carry 5.2%. The specimen comprised peripheral blood, sampled on day 0 of AZD1222 vaccination. These receptors were obtained from an adult in good health.

V is TRBV4-3 and J is TRBJ2-1; TRBD2 is a possible D gene (5 bases). Germline loops: CDR1 LGHNA, CDR2 YSLEER. This CDR3 is 13 amino acids long. V was shortened by 5 bases and J by 5 bases, with 10 bases between the two germline ends. The CDR3 region is CASSWLAHNEQFF. In nucleotides, the CDR3 is TGCGCCAGCAGCTGGCTAGCCCACAATGAGCAGTTCTTC.

This chain uses TRBV30 with TRBJ1-3; D not certain. Germline CDR1 reads GTSNPN; CDR2 reads SVGIG (reference sequence). The CDR3 contains 14 residues. Trimming stripped 8 bases from V and 0 bases from J, with 14 bases between. The DNA for the CDR3 is TGTGCCCTGGGTCGGGGAAACTCTGGAAACACCATATATTTT. Translating it yields CALGRGNSGNTIYF.